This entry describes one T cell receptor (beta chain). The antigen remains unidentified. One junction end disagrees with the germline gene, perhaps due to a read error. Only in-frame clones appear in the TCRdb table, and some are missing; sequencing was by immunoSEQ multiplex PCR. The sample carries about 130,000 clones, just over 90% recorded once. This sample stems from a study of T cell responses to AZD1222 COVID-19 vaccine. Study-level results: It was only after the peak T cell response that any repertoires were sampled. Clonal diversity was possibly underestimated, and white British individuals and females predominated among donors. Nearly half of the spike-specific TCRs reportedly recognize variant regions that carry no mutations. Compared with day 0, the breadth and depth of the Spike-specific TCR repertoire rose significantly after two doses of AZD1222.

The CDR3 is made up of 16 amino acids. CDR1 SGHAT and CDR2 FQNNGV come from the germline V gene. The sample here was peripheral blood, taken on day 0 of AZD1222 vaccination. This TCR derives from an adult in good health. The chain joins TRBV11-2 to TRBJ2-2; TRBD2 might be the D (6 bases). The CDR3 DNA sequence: TGTGCCAGCAGCCCTCCCGGAGGGAGGAACGCCGGGGAGCTGTTTTTT. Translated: CASSPPGGRNAGELFF.